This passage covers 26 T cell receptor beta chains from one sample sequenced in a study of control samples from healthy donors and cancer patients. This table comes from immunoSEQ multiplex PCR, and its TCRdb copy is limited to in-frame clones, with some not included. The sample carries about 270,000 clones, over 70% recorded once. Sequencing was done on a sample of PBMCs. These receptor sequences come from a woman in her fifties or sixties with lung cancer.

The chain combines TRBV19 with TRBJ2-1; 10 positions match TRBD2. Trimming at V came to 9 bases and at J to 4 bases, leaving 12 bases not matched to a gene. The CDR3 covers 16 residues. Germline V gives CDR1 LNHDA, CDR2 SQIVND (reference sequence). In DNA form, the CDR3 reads TGTGCCAGCCAGCCCCAAGCGGGAGGGGCTTACAATGAGCAGTTCTTC. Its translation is CASQPQAGGAYNEQFF.

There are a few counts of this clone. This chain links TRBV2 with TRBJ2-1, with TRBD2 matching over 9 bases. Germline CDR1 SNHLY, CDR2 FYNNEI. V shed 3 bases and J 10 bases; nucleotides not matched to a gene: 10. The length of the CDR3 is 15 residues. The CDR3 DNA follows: TGTGCCAGCAGTGATATTAGCGGGAGCACTCAGGAGCAGTTCTTC. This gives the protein CASSDISGSTQEQFF.

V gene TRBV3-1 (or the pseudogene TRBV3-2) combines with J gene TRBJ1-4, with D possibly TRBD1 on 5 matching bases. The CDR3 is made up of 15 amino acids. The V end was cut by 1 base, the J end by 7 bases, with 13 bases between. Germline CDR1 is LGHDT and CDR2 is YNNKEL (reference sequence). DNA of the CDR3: TGTGCCAGCAGCCAAGTGTTCTCTAGGGGTGAAAAACTGTTTTTT. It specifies CASSQVFSRGEKLFF.

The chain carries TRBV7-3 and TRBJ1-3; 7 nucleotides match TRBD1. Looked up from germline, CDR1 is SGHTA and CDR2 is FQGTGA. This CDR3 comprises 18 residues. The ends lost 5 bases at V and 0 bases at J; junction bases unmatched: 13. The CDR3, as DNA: TGTGCCAGCAGCCTTACCGCAGGGGGGCACCGCTCTGGAAACACCATATATTTT. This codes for CASSLTAGGHRSGNTIYF.

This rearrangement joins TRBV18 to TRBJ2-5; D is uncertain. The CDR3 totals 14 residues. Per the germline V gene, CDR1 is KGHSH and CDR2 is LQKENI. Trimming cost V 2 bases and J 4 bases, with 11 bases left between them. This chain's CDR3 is CASSPSGFGETQYF. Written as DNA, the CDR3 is TGTGCCAGCTCACCATCGGGCTTCGGAGAGACCCAGTACTTC.

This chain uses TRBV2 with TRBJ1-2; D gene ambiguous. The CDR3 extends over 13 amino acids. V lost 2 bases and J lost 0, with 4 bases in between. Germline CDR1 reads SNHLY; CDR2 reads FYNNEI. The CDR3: CASSESPNYGYTF. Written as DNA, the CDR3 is TGTGCCAGCAGTGAATCACCTAACTATGGCTACACCTTC.

CDR3 in DNA: TGTGCCAGCAGCCAAGATCCCAGGGTTTATGGCTACACCTTC. As protein: CASSQDPRVYGYTF. This rearrangement joins TRBV4-2 to TRBJ1-2, with a weak D call TRBD1 (5 bases). Germline V gene sequence: CDR1 LGHNA, CDR2 YNFKEQ. Between the trimmed V and J ends, which lost 0 bases and 5 bases, there was a span of 10 bases. This CDR3 is built from 14 residues.

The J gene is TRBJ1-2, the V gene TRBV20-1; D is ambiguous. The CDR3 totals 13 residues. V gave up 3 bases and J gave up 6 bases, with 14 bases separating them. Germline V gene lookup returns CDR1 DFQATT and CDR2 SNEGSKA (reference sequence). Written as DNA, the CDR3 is TGCAGTGCTAGTAGTCACAGTGGTGATGGCTACACCTTC. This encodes CSASSHSGDGYTF.

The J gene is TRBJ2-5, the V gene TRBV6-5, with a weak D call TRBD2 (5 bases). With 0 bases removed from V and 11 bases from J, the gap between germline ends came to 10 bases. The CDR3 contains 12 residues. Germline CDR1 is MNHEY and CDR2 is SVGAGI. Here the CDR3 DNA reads TGTGCCAGCAGTTACTCTCGGGGTTCACAGTACTTC. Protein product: CASSYSRGSQYF.

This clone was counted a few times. The CDR3 DNA is TGTGCCAGCAGTTTATCTTACGGGATCACTGAAGCTTTCTTT. Its protein product is CASSLSYGITEAFF. The rearrangement uses TRBV28 and TRBJ1-1; D gene unclear. This CDR3 is built from 14 residues. CDR1 is MDHEN and CDR2 is SYDVKM in the germline V gene. V was shortened by 1 base and J by 4 bases, with 10 bases between the two germline ends.

CDR3 bases: TGTGCCAGCAGCTTAGGCACGGGGGGGGAGCAGTACTTC. This gives the protein CASSLGTGGEQYF. The gene calls are TRBV11-3 and TRBJ2-7, with 8 bases identical to TRBD2. The length of the CDR3 is 13 residues. Germline values: CDR1 SGHNT, CDR2 YENEEA. The J segment lost 7 bases and the V segment lost 1 base, leaving 3 bases of the junction unmatched. The variable domain in full, with the rest retrieved from reference TRBV11-3 and TRBJ2-7, is EAGVVQSPRYKIIEKKQPVAFWCNPISGHNTLYWYLQNLGQGPELLIRYENEEAVDDSQLPKDRFSAERLKGVDSTLKIQPAELGDSAVYLCASSLGTGGEQYFGPGTRLTVT.

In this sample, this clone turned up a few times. Here the CDR3 DNA reads TGTGCCAGCAGCCTGACAGGCGGTGGAAACACCATATATTTT. Protein product: CASSLTGGGNTIYF. The chain employs TRBV5-4 and TRBJ1-3; tentative D call: TRBD1 (6 bases). This CDR3 region has 14 residues. V was shortened by 4 bases and J by 3 bases, with 11 bases between the two germline ends. Germline loops: CDR1 SGHNT, CDR2 YYREEE (reference sequence).

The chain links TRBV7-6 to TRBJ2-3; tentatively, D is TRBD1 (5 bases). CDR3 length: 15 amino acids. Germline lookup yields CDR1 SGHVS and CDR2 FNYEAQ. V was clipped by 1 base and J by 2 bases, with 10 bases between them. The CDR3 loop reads CASSLEIRATDTQYF. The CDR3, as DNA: TGTGCCAGCAGCTTAGAAATCAGGGCCACAGATACGCAGTATTTT.

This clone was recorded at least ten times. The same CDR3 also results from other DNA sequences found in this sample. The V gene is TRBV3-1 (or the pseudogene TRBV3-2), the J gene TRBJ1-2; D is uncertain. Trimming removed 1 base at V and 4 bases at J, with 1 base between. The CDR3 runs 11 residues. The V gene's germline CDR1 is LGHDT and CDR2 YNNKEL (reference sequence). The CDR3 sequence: CASSQGYGYTF. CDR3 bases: TGTGCCAGCAGCCAAGGCTATGGCTACACCTTC.

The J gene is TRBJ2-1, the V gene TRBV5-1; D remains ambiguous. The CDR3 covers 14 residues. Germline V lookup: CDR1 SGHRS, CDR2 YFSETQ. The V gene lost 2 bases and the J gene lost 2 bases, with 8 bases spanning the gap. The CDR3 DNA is TGCGCCAGCAGCTTCCAGGACGCCTACAATGAGCAGTTCTTC. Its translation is CASSFQDAYNEQFF.

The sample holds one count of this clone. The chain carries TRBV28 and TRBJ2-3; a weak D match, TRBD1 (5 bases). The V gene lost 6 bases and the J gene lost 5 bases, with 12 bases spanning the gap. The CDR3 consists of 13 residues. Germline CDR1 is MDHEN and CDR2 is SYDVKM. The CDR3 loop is CASRPLRGDTQYF. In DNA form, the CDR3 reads TGTGCCAGCAGACCCCTAAGGGGAGATACGCAGTATTTT.

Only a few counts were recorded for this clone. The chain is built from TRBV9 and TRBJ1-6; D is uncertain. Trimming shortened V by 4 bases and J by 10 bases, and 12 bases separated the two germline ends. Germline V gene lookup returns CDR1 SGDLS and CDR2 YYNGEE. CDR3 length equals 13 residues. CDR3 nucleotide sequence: TGTGCCAGCAGCCCCGAGACGGAGTCACCCCTCCACTTT. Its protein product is CASSPETESPLHF.

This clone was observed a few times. In nucleotides, the CDR3 is TGCAGCGTAGACAGGGGGTTGAGTGAAGCTTTCTTT. It encodes CSVDRGLSEAFF. The chain couples TRBV29-1 to TRBJ1-1; 9 nucleotides align to TRBD1. Germline trimming cut 6 bases from V and 7 bases from J; bases unmatched to any gene: 6. CDR1 and CDR2 (germline): SQVTM, ANQGSEA. The CDR3 loop spans 12 amino acids.

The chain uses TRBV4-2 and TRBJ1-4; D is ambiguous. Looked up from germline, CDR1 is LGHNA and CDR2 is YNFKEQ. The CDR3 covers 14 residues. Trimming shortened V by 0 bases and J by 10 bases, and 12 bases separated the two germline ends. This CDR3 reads CASSQDDLRGKLFF. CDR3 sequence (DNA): TGTGCCAGCAGCCAAGATGACCTGAGAGGAAAACTGTTTTTT.

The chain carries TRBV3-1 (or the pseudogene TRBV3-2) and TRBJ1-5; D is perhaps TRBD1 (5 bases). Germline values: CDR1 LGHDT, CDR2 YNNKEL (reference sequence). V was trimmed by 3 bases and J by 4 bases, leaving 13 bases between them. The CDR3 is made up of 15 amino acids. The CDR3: CASSQLSGLNQPQHF. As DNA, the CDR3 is TGTGCCAGCAGCCAGTTGTCAGGGCTTAATCAGCCCCAGCATTTT.

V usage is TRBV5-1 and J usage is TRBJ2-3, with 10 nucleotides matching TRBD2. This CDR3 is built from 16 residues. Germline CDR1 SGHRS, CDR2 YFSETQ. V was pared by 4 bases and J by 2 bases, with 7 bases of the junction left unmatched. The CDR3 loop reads CASSPRTSGFTDTQYF. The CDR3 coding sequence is TGCGCCAGCAGCCCTCGGACTAGCGGATTCACAGATACGCAGTATTTT.

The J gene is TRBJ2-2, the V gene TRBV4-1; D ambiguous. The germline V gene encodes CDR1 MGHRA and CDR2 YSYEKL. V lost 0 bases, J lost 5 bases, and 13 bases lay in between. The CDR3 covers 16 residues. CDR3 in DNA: TGCGCCAGCAGCCAAGAAATGCAGCTAGTTACCGGGGAGCTGTTTTTT. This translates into CASSQEMQLVTGELFF.

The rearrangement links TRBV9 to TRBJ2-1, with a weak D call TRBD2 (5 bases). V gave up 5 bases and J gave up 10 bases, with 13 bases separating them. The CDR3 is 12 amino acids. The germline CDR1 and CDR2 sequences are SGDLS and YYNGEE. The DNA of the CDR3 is TGTGCCAGCAGTGACCCTAGCAGGGAGCAGTTCTTC. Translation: CASSDPSREQFF.

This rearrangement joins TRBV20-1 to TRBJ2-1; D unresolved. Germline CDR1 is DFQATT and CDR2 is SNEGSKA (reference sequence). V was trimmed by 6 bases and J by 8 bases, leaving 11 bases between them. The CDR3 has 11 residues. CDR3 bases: TGCAGTGCCCCTGTACTTCATGAGCAGTTCTTC. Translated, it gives CSAPVLHEQFF.

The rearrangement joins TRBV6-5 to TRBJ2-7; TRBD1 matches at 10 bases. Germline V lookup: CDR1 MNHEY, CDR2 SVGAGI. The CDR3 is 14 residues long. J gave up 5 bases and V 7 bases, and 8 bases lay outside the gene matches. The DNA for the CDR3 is TGTGCCAGCACCCCCAGACAGGGGGCCCACGAGCAGTACTTC. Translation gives CASTPRQGAHEQYF.

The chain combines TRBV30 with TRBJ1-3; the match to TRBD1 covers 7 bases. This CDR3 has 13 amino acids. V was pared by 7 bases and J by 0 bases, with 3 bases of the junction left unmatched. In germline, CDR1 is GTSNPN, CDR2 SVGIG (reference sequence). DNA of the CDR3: TGTGCCTTGGGACAGTACTCTGGAAACACCATATATTTT. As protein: CALGQYSGNTIYF.